This TCR beta chain was sequenced during a study of identical twins. The CDR3 runs 14 residues. V lost 2 bases to trimming and J lost 3 bases, with 7 bases between them. Germline V lookup: CDR1 ENHRY, CDR2 SYGVKD. One entry per CDR3 protein results from TCRdb running MiXCR on the 5' RACE reads. This sample has some 760,000 distinct CDR3 sequences, with about 20% found just once. This clonotype showed up just a few times. Its specificity is not known. Findings and caveats of the study: Conclusions leaned on cross-sectional statistical analysis and did not track the same donors over time.

These records were also assigned to another study, of T cells expressing NK-cell markers.

This clonotype originated in a woman younger than 30 in good health. This chain joins TRBV10-3 and TRBJ1-4; D unresolved. Sequencing was done on a sample of PBMCs. The CDR3 is CAISEVPSNEKLFF. For the CDR3, the DNA is TGTGCCATCAGTGAGGTACCGTCTAATGAAAAACTGTTTTTT.